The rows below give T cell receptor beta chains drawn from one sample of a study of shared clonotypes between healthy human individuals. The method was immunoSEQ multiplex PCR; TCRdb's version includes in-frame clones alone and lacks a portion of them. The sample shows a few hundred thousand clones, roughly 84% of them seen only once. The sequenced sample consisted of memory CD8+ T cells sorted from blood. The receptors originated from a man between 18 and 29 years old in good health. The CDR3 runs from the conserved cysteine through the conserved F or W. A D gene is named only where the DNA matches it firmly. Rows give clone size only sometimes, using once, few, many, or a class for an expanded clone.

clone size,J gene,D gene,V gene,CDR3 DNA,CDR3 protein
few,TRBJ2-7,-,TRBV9,TGTGCCAGCAGCCCCTACGGGGGCGGCTCCTACGAGCAGTACTTC,CASSPYGGGSYEQYF
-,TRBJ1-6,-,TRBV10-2,TGCGCCAGCAGTGAAGGCTATAATTCACCCCTCCACTTT,CASSEGYNSPLHF
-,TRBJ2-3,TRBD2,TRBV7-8,TGTGCCAGCAGCGCCGGGACTAGCGGGAGCTTCAGCACAGATACGCAGTATTTT,CASSAGTSGSFSTDTQYF
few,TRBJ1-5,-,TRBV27,TGTGCCAGCAAGATACAGGGAAGCAATCAGCCCCAGCATTTT,CASKIQGSNQPQHF
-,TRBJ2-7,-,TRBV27,TGTGCCAGCACCCATGGGCCCTCCTACGAGCAGTACTTC,CASTHGPSYEQYF
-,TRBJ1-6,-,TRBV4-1,TGCGCCAGCAGCCAAGATCAAAATAATTCACCCCTCCACTTT,CASSQDQNNSPLHF
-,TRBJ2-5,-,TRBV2,TGTGCCAGCCTCAGCACCAGGACGATACAAGAGACCCAGTACTTC,CASLSTRTIQETQYF
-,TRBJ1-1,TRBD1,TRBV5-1,TGCGCCAGCAGCCCGGACAGGGAAGAGGTTGCGACTGAAGCTTTCTTT,CASSPDREEVATEAFF
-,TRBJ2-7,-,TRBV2,TGTGCCAGCACCTTGTCGGCTTTCTCCTCCTACGAGCAGTACTTC,CASTLSAFSSYEQYF
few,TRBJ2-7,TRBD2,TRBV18,TGTGCCACCACAGAGACTAGCGTGTCCTACGAGCAGTACTTC,CATTETSVSYEQYF
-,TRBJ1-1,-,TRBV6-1,TGTGCCAGCACCCCGGGAGAGGGCGGCACTGAAGCTTTCTTT,CASTPGEGGTEAFF
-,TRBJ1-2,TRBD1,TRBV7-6,TGTGCCAGCAGCTTAGGAGGGGGCGGTGGCTACACCTTC,CASSLGGGGGYTF
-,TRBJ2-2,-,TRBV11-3,TGTGCCAGCAGATCGACTGCCACCGGGGAGCTGTTTTTT,CASRSTATGELFF
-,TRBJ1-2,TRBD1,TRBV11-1,TGTGCCAGCACCCCTGCACAGGGGGCTCGGTATGGCTACACCTTC,CASTPAQGARYGYTF
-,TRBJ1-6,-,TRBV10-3,TGTGCCATCAGTGATGGAGGAGATCGTCCCCTCCACTTT,CAISDGGDRPLHF
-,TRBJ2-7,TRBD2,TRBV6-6,TGTGCCAGCAGCCCCTGGCGGGAGTGGTCCTACGAGCAGTACTTC,CASSPWREWSYEQYF
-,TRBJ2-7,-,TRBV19,TGTGCCAGTAGAGGGATCACCTACGAGCAGTACTTC,CASRGITYEQYF
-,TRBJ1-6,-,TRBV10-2,TGCGCCAGCAGTGAGTCAAGGGGAGACCCTGGTAATTCACCCCTCCACTTT,CASSESRGDPGNSPLHF
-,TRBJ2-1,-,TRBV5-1,TGCGCCAGCAGCTTGACAGTAAACAATGAGCAGTTCTTC,CASSLTVNNEQFF
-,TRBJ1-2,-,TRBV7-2,TGTGCCAGCAGCTTAAACAGGGAACCCGCTAACTATGGCTACACCTTC,CASSLNREPANYGYTF
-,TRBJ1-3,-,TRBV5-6,TGTGCCAGCATGATCGACGGCCGCTCTGGAAACACCATATATTTT,CASMIDGRSGNTIYF
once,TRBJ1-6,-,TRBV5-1,TGCGCCAGCAGCTTGATCTTGCGGGATTCACCCCTCCACTTT,CASSLILRDSPLHF
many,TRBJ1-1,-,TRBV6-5,TGTGCCAGCAGTTACGCAGAGGGACTTGACACTGAAGCTTTCTTT,CASSYAEGLDTEAFF
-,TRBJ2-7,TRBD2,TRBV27,TGTGCCAGCAGCCTGGGACTAGCGGCCGAGCAGTACTTC,CASSLGLAAEQYF
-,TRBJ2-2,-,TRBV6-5,TGTGCCAGCAGGGTACTAGCCCTAAACACCGGGGAGCTGTTTTTT,CASRVLALNTGELFF
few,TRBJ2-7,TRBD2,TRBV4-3,TGCGCCAGCAGCCAAGAGTCTAGCGGGAGGTACGAGCAGTACTTC,CASSQESSGRYEQYF
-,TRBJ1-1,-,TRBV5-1,TGCGCCAGCAGCGGGGGAACTGAAGCTTTCTTT,CASSGGTEAFF
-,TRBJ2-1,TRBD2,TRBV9,TGTGCCAGCAGCGTAGTGGTTAGCGGGGAATACAATGAGCAGTTCTTC,CASSVVVSGEYNEQFF
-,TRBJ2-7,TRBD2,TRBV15,TGTGCCACCAGCAGAGATCTGGGACTAGCCTACGAGCAGTACTTC,CATSRDLGLAYEQYF
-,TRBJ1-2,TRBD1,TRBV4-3,TGCGCCAGCAGCCCGAGTAGGGGACAGGGACTACTTGGCTATGGCTACACCTTC,CASSPSRGQGLLGYGYTF
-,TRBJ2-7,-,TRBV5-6,TGTGCCAGCAGCTTGGAGGTGAGGGACGAGCAGTACTTC,CASSLEVRDEQYF
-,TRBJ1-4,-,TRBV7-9,TGTGCCAGCAGCCTGGGGGTAAATGAAAAACTGTTTTTT,CASSLGVNEKLFF
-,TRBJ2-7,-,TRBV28,TGTGCCAGCCAGGGGATCTCCTACGAGCAGTACTTC,CASQGISYEQYF
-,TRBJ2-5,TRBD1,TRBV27,TGTGCCACTGCCTCGGTGGGGGCCAGGGGGCCAGAGACCCAGTACTTC,CATASVGARGPETQYF
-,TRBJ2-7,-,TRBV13,TGTGCCAGCACCGGGGGTGGCGATCCCTCCTACGAGCAGTACTTC,CASTGGGDPSYEQYF
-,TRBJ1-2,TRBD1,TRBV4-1,TGCGCCAGCAGCCGGGACAGGGAGGTGGGTAACTATGGCTACACCTTC,CASSRDREVGNYGYTF
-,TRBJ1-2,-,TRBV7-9,TGTGCCAGCAGCTTAGACAGGGTCTATGGCTACACCTTC,CASSLDRVYGYTF
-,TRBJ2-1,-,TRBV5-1,TGCGCCAGCAAGGTACAGCCGCACAATGAGCAGTTCTTC,CASKVQPHNEQFF
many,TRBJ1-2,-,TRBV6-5,TGTGCCAGCAGTTACTCGGACGACAGGTCGAGGAATGGCTACACCTTC,CASSYSDDRSRNGYTF
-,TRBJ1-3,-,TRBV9,TGTGCCAGCTCTTTCACAACAGGGCTTCCAGGAAACACCATATATTTT,CASSFTTGLPGNTIYF
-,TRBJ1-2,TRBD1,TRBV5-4,TGTGCCAGCAGCCCCACCGACAGGGCGGATGGCTACACCTTC,CASSPTDRADGYTF
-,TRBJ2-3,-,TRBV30,TGTGCCTGGGGCTTAGTTGCGGGATCAGATACGCAGTATTTT,CAWGLVAGSDTQYF
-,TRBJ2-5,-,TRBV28,TGTGCCAGCAGTTTACAGGGATCACTCCAAGAGACCCAGTACTTC,CASSLQGSLQETQYF
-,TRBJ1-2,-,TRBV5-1,TGCGCCAGCAGCTTGAACGGCTATGGCTACACCTTC,CASSLNGYGYTF
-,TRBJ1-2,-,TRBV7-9,TGTGCCAGCAGCGTTTATGGTGGGGGAAGGAGCTATGGCTACACCTTC,CASSVYGGGRSYGYTF
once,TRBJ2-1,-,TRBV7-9,TGTGCCCCTCAAGCGGACCCCAATCCGGAGCAGTTCTTC,CAPQADPNPEQFF
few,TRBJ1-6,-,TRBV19,TGTGCCAGTAGTCAGGCGCTATTTAATTCACCCCTCCACTTT,CASSQALFNSPLHF
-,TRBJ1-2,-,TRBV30,TGTGCCCAGGGAGACTATGGCTACACCTTC,CAQGDYGYTF
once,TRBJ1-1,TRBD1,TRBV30,TGTGCCTGGAGTGGTGGGACAGTAGTTACTGAAGCTTTCTTT,CAWSGGTVVTEAFF